The 9 T cell receptor beta chains presented below share a single source sample, sequenced in a study of CD8 T cells in Susac syndrome (dated by TCRdb to between 2018 and 2021). Libraries were constructed by the immunoSEQ multiplex PCR assay. RNA was extracted using the RNeasy kit, and about 0.45 to 1 ug of the RNA was reverse transcribed with random hexamers. TCRdb cleaned the public reads at Q25 with fastp, built clones with MiXCR and kept in-frame beta chains. Rows are unified per CDR3 protein, each entry keeping the most common DNA and genes. This sample comprises over 150,000 distinct CDR3 sequences, about 94% of them detected only once. Around 0.09% of the sample lies in the top ten. The sequenced material came from CD4+ T cells from PBMCs. The receptors come from a human donor with multiple sclerosis.

The V and J genes are TRBV24-1 and TRBJ2-1; 12 nucleotides agree with TRBD1. With 3 bases clipped from V and 9 bases from J, the junction kept 8 bases outside the gene matches. Per germline, CDR1 KGHDR and CDR2 SFDVKD. The CDR3 is 16 residues long. This CDR3 is CATSDRRGQGASEQFF. CDR3 nucleotides: TGTGCCACCAGTGATCGTCGGGGACAGGGGGCTTCTGAGCAGTTCTTC.

The genes are TRBV9 and TRBJ2-5; D is possibly TRBD1 (6 bases). The CDR3 totals 14 residues. Germline assignment: CDR1 SGDLS and CDR2 YYNGEE. V gave up 3 bases and J gave up 5 bases, with 14 bases separating them. The CDR3: CASSANTGQETQYF. The DNA for the CDR3 is TGTGCCAGCAGCGCAAATACAGGGCAGGAGACCCAGTACTTC.

The chain joins TRBV5-1 to TRBJ2-3; D uncertain. The V gene's germline CDR1 is SGHRS and CDR2 YFSETQ. The V end lost 5 bases, the J end lost 2 bases, and 6 bases lay between the germline ends. The CDR3 extends over 12 amino acids. CDR3 in DNA: TGCGCCAGCAGTTATAACACAGATACGCAGTATTTT. Its protein is CASSYNTDTQYF.

A single count supports this clonotype. V and J are TRBV6-2 or TRBV6-3 and TRBJ1-2; tentative D call: TRBD1 (5 bases). Germline CDR1 is MNHEY and CDR2 is SVGEGT. With 6 bases removed from V and 4 bases from J, the gap between germline ends came to 12 bases. The CDR3 length is 13 residues. This CDR3 reads CASSPGGIYGYTF. The CDR3 region has the DNA TGTGCCAGCAGCCCCGGGGGAATCTATGGCTACACCTTC.

V and J are TRBV11-2 and TRBJ2-7, with D possibly TRBD2 on 6 matching bases. Trimming removed 7 bases at V and 2 bases at J, with 15 bases between. CDR3 length: 14 amino acids. Per the germline V gene, CDR1 is SGHAT and CDR2 is FQNNGV. CDR3 DNA: TGTGCCAGCACCCGGGGAGGTCCGGCCTACGAGCAGTACTTC. It translates to CASTRGGPAYEQYF. Drawing the rest from reference TRBV11-2 and TRBJ2-7, the complete variable domain is EAGVAQSPRYKIIEKRQSVAFWCNPISGHATLYWYQQILGQGPKLLIQFQNNGVVDDSQLPKDRFSAERLKGVDSTLKIQPAKLEDSAVYLCASTRGGPAYEQYFGPGTRLTVT.

A remark on this clonotype: Mismatch with germline at one junction end may stem from a read error. Here the CDR3 DNA reads TGTGCCAGCAGTCAAGGACAGGGGAATTCACCCCTCCACTTT. Translation gives CASSQGQGNSPLHF. V is TRBV3-1 and J is TRBJ1-6; 9 nucleotides line up with TRBD1. There are 14 residues in the CDR3. Germline loops: CDR1 LGHDT, CDR2 YNNKEL (reference sequence).

The chain has TRBV30 and TRBJ1-2; TRBD1 matches 7 bases. J lost 6 bases, V lost 3 bases, and 10 bases had no gene match. Per the germline V gene, CDR1 is GTSNPN and CDR2 is SVGIG (reference sequence). The CDR3 extends over 14 amino acids. CDR3 loop: CAWSVRDRLHGYTF. The CDR3 nucleotides read TGTGCCTGGAGCGTACGGGACAGATTACATGGCTACACCTTC.

The chain uses TRBV5-1 and TRBJ2-3; TRBD1 agrees at 7 bases. Per the germline V gene, CDR1 is SGHRS and CDR2 is YFSETQ. This CDR3 is built from 14 residues. Trimming at V came to 3 bases and at J to 13 bases, leaving 14 bases not matched to a gene. The DNA for the CDR3 is TGCGCCAGCAGCTCTCTGAGTGGGGACAGTCAGGAGTATTTT. This sequence encodes CASSSLSGDSQEYF.

Written as DNA, the CDR3 is TGTGCCATCAGAGAACGGGAAGAGACCGGGGAGCTGTTTTTT. Its translation is CAIREREETGELFF. The gene calls are TRBV10-3 and TRBJ2-2, with D perhaps matching TRBD2 (5 bases). The CDR3 runs to 14 residues. Trimming shortened V by 6 bases and J by 5 bases, and 13 bases separated the two germline ends. In germline, CDR1 is ENHRY, CDR2 SYGVKD.